These 10 T cell receptor beta chains were sequenced from one sample in a study of T cell changes during pregnancy in multiple sclerosis. Data came from immunoSEQ multiplex PCR; TCRdb stores just in-frame clones and leaves some out. The table has around 39,000 clones, more than 85% seen once; the top ten hold 0.35% to 0.45%. The sequences come from CD4+ T cells from peripheral blood mononuclear cells, collected in the third trimester of pregnancy. Source of these receptors: a female donor in good health, enrolled as a control in a pregnancy study.

This chain uses TRBV15 with TRBJ2-5, with D possibly TRBD1 on 5 matching bases. Looked up from germline, CDR1 is LNHNV and CDR2 is YYDKDF (reference sequence). CDR3 length: 15 amino acids. The V and J ends lost 3 bases and 6 bases respectively, with 17 bases between them. The CDR3 DNA sequence: TGTGCCACCAGCAGGATATCAGGGTCTGAAAAGACCCAGTACTTC. This encodes CATSRISGSEKTQYF.

This clone was seen only once. The chain joins TRBV11-2 to TRBJ1-6; D gene ambiguous. Trimming removed 10 bases from V and 11 bases from J, with 18 bases in between. In germline, CDR1 is SGHAT, CDR2 FQNNGV. The CDR3 has 13 residues. CDR3: CATGEGNLTPLHF. CDR3 sequence (DNA): TGTGCCACCGGGGAGGGAAATTTAACACCCCTCCACTTT.

This clone is a singleton in its sample. The chain carries TRBV29-1 and TRBJ2-7; TRBD2 might be the D (5 bases). The CDR3 covers 13 residues. Germline CDR1 is SQVTM and CDR2 is ANQGSEA. Trimming took off 7 bases at V and 3 bases at J, with 16 bases between the two ends. This chain's CDR3 is CSASGLYGYEQYF. CDR3 DNA sequence: TGCAGCGCATCCGGACTGTACGGCTACGAGCAGTACTTC.

This clone was detected once. This sequence joins TRBV7-6 and TRBJ2-2; tentative D call: TRBD2 (5 bases). This CDR3 has 16 residues. The germline V and J ends were trimmed by 5 bases and 5 bases, with 18 bases remaining between them. CDR1 and CDR2 (germline): SGHVS, FNYEAQ. CDR3 region: CASSATSTSRTGELFF. For the CDR3, the DNA is TGTGCCAGCAGCGCCACTAGTACTTCGCGGACCGGGGAGCTGTTTTTT.

This CDR3 reads CASSESSGSYGYTF. The CDR3, as DNA: TGTGCCAGCAGTGAGAGTTCAGGGTCCTATGGCTACACCTTC. V is TRBV6-1 and J is TRBJ1-2, with D tentatively TRBD1 (5 bases). Germline V gene sequence: CDR1 MNHNS, CDR2 SASEGT. V was cut by 3 bases and J by 4 bases, with 12 bases left in between. The CDR3 consists of 14 residues.

The chain has TRBV6-6 and TRBJ2-7; weak D call: TRBD2 (5 bases). Germline lookup yields CDR1 MNHNY and CDR2 SVGAGI (reference sequence). CDR3 length: 15 amino acids. The germline V and J ends were trimmed by 5 bases and 3 bases, with 17 bases remaining between them. As DNA, the CDR3 is TGTGCCAGCAGTGGAGGTGGCACGGTAAACTACGAGCAGTACTTC. As protein: CASSGGGTVNYEQYF.

J is TRBJ1-4 and V is TRBV7-2; D call uncertain. The V end lost 1 base, the J end lost 7 bases, and 13 bases lay between the germline ends. The germline V gene encodes CDR1 SGHTA and CDR2 FQGNSA. CDR3 length: 15 amino acids. The CDR3 spells CASSLVRQVGEKLFF. Here the CDR3 DNA reads TGTGCCAGCAGCTTAGTTCGGCAGGTTGGTGAAAAACTGTTTTTT.

The chain employs TRBV5-1 and TRBJ1-1, with D tentatively TRBD1 (5 bases). Looked up from germline, CDR1 is SGHRS and CDR2 is YFSETQ. The CDR3 consists of 15 residues. V was trimmed by 0 bases and J by 1 base, leaving 10 bases between them. CDR3 coding DNA: TGCGCCAGCAGCTTGGGAGGCAGGGCGAACACTGAAGCTTTCTTT. Encoded protein: CASSLGGRANTEAFF.

This rearrangement joins TRBV6-5 to TRBJ1-2; 9 bases fit TRBD1. This CDR3 comprises 14 residues. CDR1 MNHEY and CDR2 SVGAGI come from the germline V gene. After removal of 4 bases from V and 8 bases from J, the junction contained 8 bases not matched to a gene. The CDR3 region is CASSSGQGGRGYTF. CDR3 nucleotide sequence: TGTGCCAGCAGTTCGGGACAGGGAGGTAGAGGCTACACCTTC.

The rearrangement links TRBV19 to TRBJ1-5; a possible D gene is TRBD1 (5 bases). Germline CDR1 is LNHDA and CDR2 is SQIVND (reference sequence). Deletions cut 6 bases from V and 5 bases from J, with 8 bases between. This CDR3 has 12 residues. The CDR3 DNA sequence: TGTGCCAGTAGCAGACAGTATCAGCCCCAGCATTTT. Its protein product is CASSRQYQPQHF.